These 17 T cell receptor beta chains were all obtained from the same sample, sequenced in a study of blood T cell repertoires in COVID-19. The method was immunoSEQ multiplex PCR; TCRdb's version includes in-frame clones alone and lacks a portion of them. The repertoire holds a few hundred thousand clones, with approximately 88% as singletons. Sequenced sample: PBMCs or T cells enriched from blood (not recorded which). The source is a woman in her thirties who had recovered from COVID-19.

The V gene is TRBV28, the J gene TRBJ1-5; TRBD1 matches 8 bases. The CDR3 sequence is 16 residues long. Germline V gene sequence: CDR1 MDHEN, CDR2 SYDVKM. V dropped 6 bases and J dropped 2; count of bases not matched to a gene: 9. The chain's CDR3 is CASSPPTGDGNQPQHF. CDR3 nucleotide sequence: TGTGCCAGCAGCCCTCCGACAGGGGACGGCAATCAGCCCCAGCATTTT.

This chain uses TRBV10-3 with TRBJ1-1, with D perhaps matching TRBD1 (5 bases). Germline CDR1 reads ENHRY; CDR2 reads SYGVKD. Trimming took off 6 bases at V and 0 bases at J, with 8 bases between the two ends. This CDR3 has 13 amino acids. Here the CDR3 reads CAISGQLNTEAFF. The CDR3 nucleotides read TGTGCCATCAGCGGACAATTGAACACTGAAGCTTTCTTT.

The chain joins TRBV7-2 to TRBJ2-3; weak D call: TRBD2 (6 bases). The CDR3 totals 16 residues. Germline CDR1 SGHTA, CDR2 FQGNSA. Trimming left V 6 bases short and J 1 base short, with 17 bases between. The CDR3 bases are TGTGCCAGCAGAGAGGGACTTCCATCTGGCACAGATACGCAGTATTTT. It codes for CASREGLPSGTDTQYF.

The rearrangement uses TRBV2 and TRBJ2-1; possibly TRBD2 for D (6 bases). Germline CDR1 reads SNHLY; CDR2 reads FYNNEI. V dropped 6 bases and J dropped 4 bases, with 10 bases sitting between them. The CDR3 length is 13 residues. The CDR3 coding sequence is TGTGCCAGCAGGCCGGGACTTTACAATGAGCAGTTCTTC. This sequence encodes CASRPGLYNEQFF. The entire variable domain, with the rest obtained from reference TRBV2 and TRBJ2-1, is as follows: EPEVTQTPSHQVTQMGQEVILRCVPISNHLYFYWYRQILGQKVEFLVSFYNNEISEKSEIFDDQFSVERPDGSNFTLKIRSTKLEDSAMYFCASRPGLYNEQFFGPGTRLTVL.

This chain joins TRBV10-2 and TRBJ2-1; tentative D call: TRBD1 (5 bases). CDR3 length: 14 amino acids. The V gene lost 7 bases and the J gene lost 1 base, with 11 bases spanning the gap. The germline V gene has CDR1 WSHSY and CDR2 SAAADI. CDR3: CASIEAGSYNEQFF. In DNA, the CDR3 is TGCGCCAGCATAGAGGCAGGGTCCTACAATGAGCAGTTCTTC.

V and J are TRBV30 and TRBJ2-1; 10 bases fit TRBD2. V shed 4 bases, J shed 7 bases, and the junction held 7 bases outside the gene matches. CDR1 is GTSNPN, CDR2 SVGIG, per germline (reference sequence). This CDR3 comprises 14 residues. Here the CDR3 DNA reads TGTGCCTGGAATGTCCTAGCGGGAGTTAATGAGCAGTTCTTC. Its protein product is CAWNVLAGVNEQFF.

The gene calls are TRBV11-3 and TRBJ2-5; unclear D gene. V shed 1 base and J shed 2 bases, with 5 bases lying between them. Germline lookup yields CDR1 SGHNT and CDR2 YENEEA. The CDR3 has 13 residues. The DNA of the CDR3 is TGTGCCAGCAGCTTAGCCAGACAAGAGACCCAGTACTTC. This gives the protein CASSLARQETQYF.

The rearrangement uses TRBV30 and TRBJ2-7, with 8 positions matching TRBD2. The CDR3 runs 18 residues. The trim removed 1 base at V and 3 bases at J, leaving 17 bases unmatched. The germline CDR1 and CDR2 sequences are GTSNPN and SVGIG (reference sequence). CDR3 in DNA: TGTGCCTGGAGTGAGCCGGGACTAGGATCGGCCCGGGGCTACGAGCAGTACTTC. Translated: CAWSEPGLGSARGYEQYF.

The chain combines TRBV6-2 or TRBV6-3 with TRBJ1-1; D is perhaps TRBD1 (5 bases). The germline V gene has CDR1 MNHEY and CDR2 SVGEGT. V was shortened by 4 bases and J by 0 bases, with 9 bases between the two germline ends. The CDR3 spans 14 residues. CDR3 sequence: CASSWLGVNTEAFF. The CDR3, as DNA: TGTGCCAGCAGTTGGTTAGGGGTGAACACTGAAGCTTTCTTT.

The chain couples TRBV6-5 to TRBJ1-1; possible D gene TRBD1, 5 bases. Trimming removed 3 bases at V and 4 bases at J, with 12 bases between. CDR1 MNHEY and CDR2 SVGAGI come from the germline V gene. This CDR3 is built from 14 residues. The CDR3 region has the DNA TGTGCCAGCAGTTATGCGGGGGAGGGCACTGAAGCTTTCTTT. Amino acids: CASSYAGEGTEAFF.

The V gene is TRBV18, the J gene TRBJ2-3; 9 bases fit TRBD2. V was clipped by 2 bases and J by 0 bases; unmatched bases: 18. CDR3 length: 21 amino acids. Germline CDR1 reads KGHSH; CDR2 reads LQKENI. This CDR3 is CASSPIEGGPGLALSTDTQYF. The CDR3 coding sequence is TGTGCCAGCTCACCAATCGAAGGGGGTCCGGGACTAGCCCTCAGCACAGATACGCAGTATTTT.

The gene calls are TRBV24-1 and TRBJ1-3; tentative D call: TRBD1 (5 bases). CDR1 and CDR2 (germline): KGHDR, SFDVKD. The CDR3 extends over 18 amino acids. Trimming left V 0 bases short and J 0 bases short, with 14 bases between. The CDR3 nucleotides are TGTGCCACCAGTGATTTGGGGGCGGGGTTAAGCTCTGGAAACACCATATATTTT. Translated: CATSDLGAGLSSGNTIYF.

This rearrangement joins TRBV13 to TRBJ2-1; 13 bases align to TRBD2. The CDR3 runs 21 residues. V gave up 2 bases and J gave up 4 bases; unmatched junction bases: 17. CDR1 and CDR2 from the germline V gene are PRHDT and FYEKMQ (reference sequence). In DNA form, the CDR3 reads TGTGCCAGCAGCTTATCCCCGGGACTAGCGGGAACCCCCGCAGAATACAATGAGCAGTTCTTC. It codes for CASSLSPGLAGTPAEYNEQFF.

The chain employs TRBV28 and TRBJ2-1, with TRBD2 identical over 7 bases. After removal of 4 bases from V and 2 bases from J, the junction contained 8 bases not matched to a gene. Germline CDR1 and CDR2: MDHEN and SYDVKM. There are 16 residues in the CDR3. In DNA, the CDR3 is TGTGCCAGCAGTTCACTAGCGCCGAAGGCCTACAATGAGCAGTTCTTC. Its translation is CASSSLAPKAYNEQFF. Full variable domain (missing parts from reference TRBV28 and TRBJ2-1): DVKVTQSSRYLVKRTGEKVFLECVQDMDHENMFWYRQDPGLGLRLIYFSYDVKMKEKGDIPEGYSVSREKKERFSLILESASTNQTSMYLCASSSLAPKAYNEQFFGPGTRLTVL.

The chain is built from TRBV7-8 and TRBJ1-2; D not resolved. Trimming left V 3 bases short and J 2 bases short, with 13 bases between. The CDR3 contains 15 residues. Germline CDR1 is SGHVS and CDR2 is FQNEAQ. CDR3 DNA sequence: TGTGCCAGCAGCTTCGGTTTAGGAGGAAACTATGGCTACACCTTC. Its protein product is CASSFGLGGNYGYTF.

V gene TRBV2 combines with J gene TRBJ1-2; 7 bases map to TRBD1. CDR1 is SNHLY, CDR2 FYNNEI, per germline. J gave up 1 base and V 2 bases, and 4 bases lay outside the gene matches. The CDR3 is 15 amino acids. CDR3 DNA: TGTGCCAGCAGTGAACCTCAGGGGGGTAACTATGGCTACACCTTC. Translation gives CASSEPQGGNYGYTF.

This clone was counted once. The CDR3 DNA is TGTGCCAGCAGCGCCGGGGGGGCCGTGTCCTACAATGAGCAGTTCTTC. Translated: CASSAGGAVSYNEQFF. This chain uses TRBV9 with TRBJ2-1, with 8 bases identical to TRBD2. Germline values: CDR1 SGDLS, CDR2 YYNGEE. Losses at the gene ends were 3 bases for V and 1 base for J; bases not matched to a gene: 6. This CDR3 is 16 amino acids long.